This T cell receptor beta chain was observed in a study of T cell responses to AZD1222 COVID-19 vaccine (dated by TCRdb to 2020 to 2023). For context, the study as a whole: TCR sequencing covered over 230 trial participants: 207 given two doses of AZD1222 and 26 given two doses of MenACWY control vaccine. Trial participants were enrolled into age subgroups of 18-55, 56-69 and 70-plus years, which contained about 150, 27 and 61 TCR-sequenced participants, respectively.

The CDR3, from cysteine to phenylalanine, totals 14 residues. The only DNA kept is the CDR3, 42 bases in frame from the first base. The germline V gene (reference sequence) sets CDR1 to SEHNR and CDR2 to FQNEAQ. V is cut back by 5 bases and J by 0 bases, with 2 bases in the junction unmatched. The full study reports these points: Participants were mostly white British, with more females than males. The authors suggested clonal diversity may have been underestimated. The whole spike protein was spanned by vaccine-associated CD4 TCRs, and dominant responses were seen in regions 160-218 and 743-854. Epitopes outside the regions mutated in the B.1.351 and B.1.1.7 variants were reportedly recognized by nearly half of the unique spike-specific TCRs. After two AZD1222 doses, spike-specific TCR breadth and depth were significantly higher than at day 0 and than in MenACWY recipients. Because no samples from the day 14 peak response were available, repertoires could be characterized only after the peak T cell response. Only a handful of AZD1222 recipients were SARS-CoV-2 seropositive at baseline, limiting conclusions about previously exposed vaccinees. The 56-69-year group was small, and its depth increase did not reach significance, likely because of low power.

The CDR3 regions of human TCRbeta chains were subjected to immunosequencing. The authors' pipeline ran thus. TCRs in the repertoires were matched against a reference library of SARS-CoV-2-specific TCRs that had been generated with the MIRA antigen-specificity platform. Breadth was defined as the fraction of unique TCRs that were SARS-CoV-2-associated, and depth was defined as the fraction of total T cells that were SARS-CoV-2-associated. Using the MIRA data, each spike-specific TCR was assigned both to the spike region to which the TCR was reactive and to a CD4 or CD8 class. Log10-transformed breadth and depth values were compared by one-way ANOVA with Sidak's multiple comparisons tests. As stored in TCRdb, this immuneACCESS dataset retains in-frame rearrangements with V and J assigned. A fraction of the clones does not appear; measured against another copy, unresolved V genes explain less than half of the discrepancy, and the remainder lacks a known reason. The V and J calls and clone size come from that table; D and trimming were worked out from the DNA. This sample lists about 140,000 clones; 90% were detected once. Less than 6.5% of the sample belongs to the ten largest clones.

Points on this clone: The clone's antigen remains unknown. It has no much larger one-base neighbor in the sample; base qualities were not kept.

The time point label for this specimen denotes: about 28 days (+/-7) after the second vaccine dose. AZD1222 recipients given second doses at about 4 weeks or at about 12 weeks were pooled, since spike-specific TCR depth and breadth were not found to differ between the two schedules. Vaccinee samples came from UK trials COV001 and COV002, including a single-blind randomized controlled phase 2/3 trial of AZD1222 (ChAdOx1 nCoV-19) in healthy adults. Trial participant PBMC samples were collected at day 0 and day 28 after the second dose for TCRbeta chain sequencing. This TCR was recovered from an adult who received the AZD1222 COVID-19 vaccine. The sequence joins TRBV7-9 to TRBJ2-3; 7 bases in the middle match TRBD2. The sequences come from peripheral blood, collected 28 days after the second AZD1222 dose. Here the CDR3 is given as CASSRGVSTDTQYF. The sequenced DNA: TGTGCCAGCAGCCGGGGGGTAAGCACAGATACGCAGTATTTT.